This TCR beta chain derives from a study of blood T cells in healthy people across ages. Study results and caveats: Because sorting was not performed, PBMCs prevented conclusive naive versus antigen-experienced comparison. Getting older went along with TCR beta diversity per million T cells dropping roughly linearly. Versus aged donors, long-lived donors had higher diversity and more naive CD4+ cells.

Then a second PCR, running about 6 to 12 cycles, was carried out with a sample-barcoded 5' primer and a J-beta primer mix. All cDNA molecules were each tagged by a template-switch adaptor with 12 random nucleotides. TCRdb called the 5' RACE reads again in MiXCR, with one record for every CDR3 protein. The table records hundreds of thousands of distinct CDR3 sequences, 25% to 30% of them present only once. This clonotype was seen only a few times. Its antigen is as yet unknown. The V and J ends lost 4 bases and 1 base respectively, with 11 bases between them. The CDR3 spans 15 residues. The germline V gene has CDR1 LGHNA and CDR2 YNFKEQ.

This TCR derives from a woman between 70 and 85 years old in good health. V usage is TRBV4-2 and J usage is TRBJ2-1; D is unclear. Sequencing used blood. CDR3 sequence reads: CASSLTLGSYNEQFF. The CDR3 DNA reads TGTGCCAGCAGCCTAACGCTAGGTTCCTACAATGAGCAGTTCTTC.